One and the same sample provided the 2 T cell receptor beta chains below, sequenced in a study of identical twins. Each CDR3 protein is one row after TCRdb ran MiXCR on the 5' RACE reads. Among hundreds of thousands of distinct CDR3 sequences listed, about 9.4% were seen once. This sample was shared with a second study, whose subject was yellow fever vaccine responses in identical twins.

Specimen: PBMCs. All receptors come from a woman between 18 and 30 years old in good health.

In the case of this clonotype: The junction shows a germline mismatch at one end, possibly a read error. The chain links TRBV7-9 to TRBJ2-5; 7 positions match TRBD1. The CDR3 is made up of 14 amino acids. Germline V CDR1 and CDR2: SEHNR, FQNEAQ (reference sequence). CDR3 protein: CASSTHKGGPTVNF. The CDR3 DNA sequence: TGTGCCAGCAGCACGCATAAAGGGGGCCCCACTGTAAACTTC.

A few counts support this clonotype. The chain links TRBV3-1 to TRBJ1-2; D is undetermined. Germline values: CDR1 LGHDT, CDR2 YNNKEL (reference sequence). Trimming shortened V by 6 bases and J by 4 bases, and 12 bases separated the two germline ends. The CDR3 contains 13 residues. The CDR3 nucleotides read TGTGCCAGCAGTCTGTTGGGGTCCTATGGCTACACCTTC. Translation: CASSLLGSYGYTF.